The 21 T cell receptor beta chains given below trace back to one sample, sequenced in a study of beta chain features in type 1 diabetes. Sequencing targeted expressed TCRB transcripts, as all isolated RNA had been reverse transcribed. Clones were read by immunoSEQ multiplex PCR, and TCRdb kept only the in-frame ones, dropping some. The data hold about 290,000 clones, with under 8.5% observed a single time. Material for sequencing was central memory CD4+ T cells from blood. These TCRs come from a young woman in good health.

CDR3 nucleotide sequence: TGTGCCAGCAGACTACAGGGGGGCAATGAGCAGTTCTTC. Protein: CASRLQGGNEQFF. The chain has TRBV6-4 and TRBJ2-1; 8 positions match TRBD1. Trimming removed 6 bases from V and 6 bases from J; junction bases left unmatched: 4. CDR3 length equals 13 residues. Germline CDR1 reads MRHNA; CDR2 reads SNTAGT.

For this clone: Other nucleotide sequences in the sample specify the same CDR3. The CDR3: CAWSWGGEQFF. In DNA form, the CDR3 reads TGTGCCTGGAGTTGGGGTGGTGAGCAGTTCTTC. The chain couples TRBV30 to TRBJ2-1; D not certain. The V and J ends lost 2 bases and 9 bases respectively, with 8 bases between them. The CDR3 has 11 residues. Germline CDR1 is GTSNPN and CDR2 is SVGIG (reference sequence).

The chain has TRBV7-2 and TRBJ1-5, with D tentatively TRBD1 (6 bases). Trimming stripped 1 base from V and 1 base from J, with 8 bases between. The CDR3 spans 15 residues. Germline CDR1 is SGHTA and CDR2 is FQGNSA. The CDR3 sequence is CASSLVGQSNQPQHF. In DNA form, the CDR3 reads TGTGCCAGCAGCTTAGTGGGACAAAGCAATCAGCCCCAGCATTTT. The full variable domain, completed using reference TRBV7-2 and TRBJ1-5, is GAGVSQSPSNKVTEKGKDVELRCDPISGHTALYWYRQSLGQGLEFLIYFQGNSAPDKSGLPSDRFSAERTGGSVSTLTIQRTQQEDSAVYLCASSLVGQSNQPQHFGDGTRLSIL.

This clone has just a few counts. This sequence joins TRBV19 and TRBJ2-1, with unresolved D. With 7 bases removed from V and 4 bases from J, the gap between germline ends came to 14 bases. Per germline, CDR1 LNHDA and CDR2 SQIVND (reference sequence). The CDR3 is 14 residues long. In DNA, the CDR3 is TGTGCCAGTAAAAAAGCAGAATTGTACAATGAGCAGTTCTTC. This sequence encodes CASKKAELYNEQFF.

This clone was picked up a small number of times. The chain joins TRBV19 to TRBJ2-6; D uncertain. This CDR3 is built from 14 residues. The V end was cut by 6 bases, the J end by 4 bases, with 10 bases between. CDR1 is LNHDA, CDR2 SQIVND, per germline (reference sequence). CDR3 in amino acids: CASRVQRGANVLTF. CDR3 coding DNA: TGTGCCAGTAGGGTTCAAAGAGGGGCCAACGTCCTGACTTTC.

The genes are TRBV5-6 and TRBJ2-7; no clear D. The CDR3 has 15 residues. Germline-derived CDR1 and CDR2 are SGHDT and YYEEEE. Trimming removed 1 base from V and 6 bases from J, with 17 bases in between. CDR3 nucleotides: TGTGCCAGCAGCTTGTGGGCAAGTCCCTCCGGCGAGCAGTACGTC. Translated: CASSLWASPSGEQYV.

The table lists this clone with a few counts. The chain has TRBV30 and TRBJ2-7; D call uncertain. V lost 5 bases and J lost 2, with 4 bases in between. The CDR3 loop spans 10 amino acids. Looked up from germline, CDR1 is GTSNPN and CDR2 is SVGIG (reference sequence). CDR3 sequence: CAWGTYEQYF. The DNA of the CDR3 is TGTGCCTGGGGGACCTACGAGCAGTACTTC. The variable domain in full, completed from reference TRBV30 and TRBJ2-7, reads SQTIHQWPATLVQPVGSPLSLECTVEGTSNPNLYWYRQAAGRGLQLLFYSVGIGQISSEVPQNLSASRPQDRQFILSSKKLLLSDSGFYLCAWGTYEQYFGPGTRLTVT.

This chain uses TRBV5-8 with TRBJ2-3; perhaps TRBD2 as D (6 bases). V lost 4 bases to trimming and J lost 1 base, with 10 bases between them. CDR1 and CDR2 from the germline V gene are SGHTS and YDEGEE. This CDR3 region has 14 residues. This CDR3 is CASSLGGGTDTQYF. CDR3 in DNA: TGTGCCAGCAGCCTGGGCGGGGGCACAGATACGCAGTATTTT.

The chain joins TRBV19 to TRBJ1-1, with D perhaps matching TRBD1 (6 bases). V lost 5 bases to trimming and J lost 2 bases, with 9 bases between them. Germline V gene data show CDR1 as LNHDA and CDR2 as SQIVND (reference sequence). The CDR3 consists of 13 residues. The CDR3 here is CASSGQFNTEAFF. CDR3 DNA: TGTGCCAGTAGTGGACAGTTTAACACTGAAGCTTTCTTT. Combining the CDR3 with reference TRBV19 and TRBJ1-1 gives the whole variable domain DGGITQSPKYLFRKEGQNVTLSCEQNLNHDAMYWYRQDPGQGLRLIYYSQIVNDFQKGDIAEGYSVSREKKESFPLTVTSAQKNPTAFYLCASSGQFNTEAFFGQGTRLTVV.

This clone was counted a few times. CDR3 DNA: TGCGCCAGCAGCCTCAAGGACACCGTCTATGGCTACACCTTC. Translating gives CASSLKDTVYGYTF. This chain links TRBV4-3 with TRBJ1-2; D is possibly TRBD1 (5 bases). CDR1 is LGHNA, CDR2 YSLEER, per germline. This CDR3 is 14 amino acids long. Trimming shortened V by 4 bases and J by 4 bases, and 13 bases separated the two germline ends.

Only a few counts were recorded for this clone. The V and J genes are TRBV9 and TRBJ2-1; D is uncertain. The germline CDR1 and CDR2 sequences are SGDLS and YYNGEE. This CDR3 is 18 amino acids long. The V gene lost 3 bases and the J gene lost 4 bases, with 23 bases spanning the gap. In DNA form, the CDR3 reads TGTGCCAGCAGCGCGGCCGGAGAGAGCCCCATAAAGTACAATGAGCAGTTCTTC. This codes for CASSAAGESPIKYNEQFF.

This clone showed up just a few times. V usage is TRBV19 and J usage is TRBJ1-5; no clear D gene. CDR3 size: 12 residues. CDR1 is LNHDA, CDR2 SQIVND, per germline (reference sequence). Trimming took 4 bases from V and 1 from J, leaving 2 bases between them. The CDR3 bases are TGTGCCAGTAGTAAGAGCAATCAGCCCCAGCATTTT. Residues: CASSKSNQPQHF. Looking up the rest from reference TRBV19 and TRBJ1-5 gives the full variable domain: DGGITQSPKYLFRKEGQNVTLSCEQNLNHDAMYWYRQDPGQGLRLIYYSQIVNDFQKGDIAEGYSVSREKKESFPLTVTSAQKNPTAFYLCASSKSNQPQHFGDGTRLSIL.

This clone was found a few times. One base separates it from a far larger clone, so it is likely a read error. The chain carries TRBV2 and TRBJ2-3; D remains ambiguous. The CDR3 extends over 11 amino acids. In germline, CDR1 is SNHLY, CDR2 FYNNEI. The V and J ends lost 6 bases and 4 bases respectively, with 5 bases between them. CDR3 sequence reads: CASSYPDTQYF. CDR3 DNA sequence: TGTGCCAGCAGCTACCCAGATACGCAGTATTTT.

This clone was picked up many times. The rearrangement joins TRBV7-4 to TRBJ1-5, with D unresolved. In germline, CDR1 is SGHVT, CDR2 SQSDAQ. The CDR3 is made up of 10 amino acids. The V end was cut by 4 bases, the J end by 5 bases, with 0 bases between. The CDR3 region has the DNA TGTGCCAGCAGCTATCAGCCCCAGCATTTT. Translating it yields CASSYQPQHF. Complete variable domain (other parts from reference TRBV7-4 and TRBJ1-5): GAGVSQSPRYKVAKRGRDVALRCDSISGHVTLYWYRQTLGQGSEVLTYSQSDAQRDKSGRPSGRFSAERPERSVSTLKIQRTEQGDSAVYLCASSYQPQHFGDGTRLSIL.

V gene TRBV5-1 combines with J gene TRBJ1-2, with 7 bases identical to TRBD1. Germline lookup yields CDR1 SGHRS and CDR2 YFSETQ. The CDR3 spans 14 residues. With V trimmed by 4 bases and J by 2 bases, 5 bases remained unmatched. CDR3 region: CASSRGTDNYGYTF. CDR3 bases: TGCGCCAGCAGCCGAGGGACAGACAACTATGGCTACACCTTC.

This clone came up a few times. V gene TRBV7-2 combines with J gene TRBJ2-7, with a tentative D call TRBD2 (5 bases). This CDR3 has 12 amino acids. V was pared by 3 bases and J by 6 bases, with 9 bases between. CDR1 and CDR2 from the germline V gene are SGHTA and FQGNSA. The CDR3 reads CASSFGVGEQYF. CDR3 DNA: TGTGCCAGCAGCTTCGGGGTCGGCGAGCAGTACTTC.

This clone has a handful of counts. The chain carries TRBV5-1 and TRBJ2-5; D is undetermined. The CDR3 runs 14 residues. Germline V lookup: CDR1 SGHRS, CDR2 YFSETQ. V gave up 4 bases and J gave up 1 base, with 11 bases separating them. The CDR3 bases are TGCGCCAGCAGCCAAGCGACTGCCCAAGAGACCCAGTACTTC. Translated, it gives CASSQATAQETQYF.

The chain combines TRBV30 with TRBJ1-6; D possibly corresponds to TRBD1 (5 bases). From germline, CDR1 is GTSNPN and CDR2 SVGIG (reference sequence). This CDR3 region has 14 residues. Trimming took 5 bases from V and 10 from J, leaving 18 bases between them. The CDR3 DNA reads TGTGCCTGGTCATCCGGACTCGAGGGGTCACCCCTCCACTTT. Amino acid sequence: CAWSSGLEGSPLHF.

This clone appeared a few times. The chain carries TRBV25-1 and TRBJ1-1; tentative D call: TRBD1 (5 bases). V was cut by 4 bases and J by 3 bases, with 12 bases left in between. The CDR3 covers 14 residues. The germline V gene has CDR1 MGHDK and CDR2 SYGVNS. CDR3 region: CASSVEGSDTEAFF. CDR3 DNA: TGTGCCAGCAGTGTCGAGGGGAGTGACACTGAAGCTTTCTTT.

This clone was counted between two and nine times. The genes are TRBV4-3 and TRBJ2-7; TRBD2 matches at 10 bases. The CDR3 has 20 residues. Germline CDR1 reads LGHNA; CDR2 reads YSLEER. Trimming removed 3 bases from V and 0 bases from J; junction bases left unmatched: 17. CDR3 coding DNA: TGCGCCAGCAGCCAGTGGGAGGGGACTAGCGCTACTCCTAGCTCCTACGAGCAGTACGTC. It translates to CASSQWEGTSATPSSYEQYV.

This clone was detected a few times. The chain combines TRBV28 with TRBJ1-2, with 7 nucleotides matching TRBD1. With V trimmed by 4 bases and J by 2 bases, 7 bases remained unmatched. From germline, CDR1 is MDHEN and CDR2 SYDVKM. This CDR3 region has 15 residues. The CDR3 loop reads CASSSGQNRNYGYTF. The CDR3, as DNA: TGTGCCAGCAGTTCGGGACAGAACAGAAACTATGGCTACACCTTC.